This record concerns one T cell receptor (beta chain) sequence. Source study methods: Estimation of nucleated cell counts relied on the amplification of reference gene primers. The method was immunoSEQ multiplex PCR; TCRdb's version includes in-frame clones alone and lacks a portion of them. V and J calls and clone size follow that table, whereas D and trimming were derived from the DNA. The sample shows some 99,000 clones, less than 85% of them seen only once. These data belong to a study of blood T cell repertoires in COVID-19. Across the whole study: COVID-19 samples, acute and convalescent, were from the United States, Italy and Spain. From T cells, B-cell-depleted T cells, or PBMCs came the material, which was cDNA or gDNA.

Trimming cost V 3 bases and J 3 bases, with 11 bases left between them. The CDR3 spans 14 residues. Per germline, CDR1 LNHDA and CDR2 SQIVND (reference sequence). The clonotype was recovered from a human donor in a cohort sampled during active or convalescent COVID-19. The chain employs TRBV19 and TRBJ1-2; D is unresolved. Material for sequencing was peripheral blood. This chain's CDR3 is CASSIAPGDYGYTF. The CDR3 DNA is TGTGCCAGTAGTATCGCGCCCGGGGACTATGGCTACACCTTC.